This TCR beta chain is from a study of T cells in Graves' hyperthyroidism and ophthalmopathy. Study findings and constraints: Ophthalmopathy stood apart from stable hyperthyroidism in a 13 V-J model. The model forecast ophthalmopathy, anticipating it by a median approximately 6.1 months before onset.

In the case of this clonotype: Its antigen is as yet unknown.

Template material for amplifying TCR beta CDR3 regions consisted of RNA transcripts. The HTBI primer set served for first-round RT-PCR of the TCR CDR3. MiXCR was run by TCRdb on the multiplex PCR reads, yielding one entry per CDR3 protein. The sample gives around 250,000 distinct CDR3 sequences, over 20% of which show up once; about 40% is in the top ten. Diagnoses were established using clinical symptoms, serum thyroxine and TRAb, thyroid ultrasound and orbital computed tomography. The germline gives CDR1 SQVTM, CDR2 ANQGSEA. This CDR3 comprises 14 residues. Trimming pared 4 bases from V and 7 bases from J, leaving 19 bases between.

This receptor was taken from a woman aged 40 to 50 with Graves' ophthalmopathy. This chain uses TRBV29-1 with TRBJ1-2; no clear D. The sample comprised blood. CDR3 nucleotide sequence: TGCAGCGTTGGTGCCGGGTCGTTAGGCTTTGGCTACACCTTC. Translated: CSVGAGSLGFGYTF.